These 8 T cell receptor beta chains came from one sample sequenced in a study of response to subunit inactivated influenza vaccine (dated by TCRdb to the late 2010s). The library was produced with RT-PCR. TCRdb shows the sequencer as Illumina HiSeq 2500. TCRdb redid the processing of the public reads, applying fastp at Q25 and MiXCR, and retained in-frame beta chains. Every distinct CDR3 protein forms one entry, paired with its most common genes and DNA. The table for this sample lists around 750,000 distinct CDR3 sequences; around 21% of them were counted only once. The top ten constitute roughly 10% of the sample. Sequencing used PBMCs from blood, obtained about 5 days after vaccination. These receptors came from a man aged 45-60 years who received an inactivated influenza vaccine. Donor details come from another sample of the same person, matched by shared clones.

This clonotype has a handful of counts. V and J are TRBV29-1 and TRBJ2-1; 15 bases match TRBD2. After removal of 6 bases from V and 9 bases from J, the junction contained 6 bases not matched to a gene. Germline CDR1 and CDR2: SQVTM and ANQGSEA. The CDR3 totals 14 residues. CDR3 sequence (DNA): TGCAGCGTGGAGGGACTAGCGGGAGGTGGTGAGCAGTTCTTC. Protein: CSVEGLAGGGEQFF.

The J gene is TRBJ2-5, the V gene TRBV5-1; no reliable D call. The CDR3 loop spans 14 amino acids. V lost 1 base and J lost 5, with 12 bases in between. Germline values: CDR1 SGHRS, CDR2 YFSETQ. The chain's CDR3 is CASSLPNPAETQYF. The CDR3 DNA reads as TGCGCCAGCAGCTTGCCAAACCCGGCGGAGACCCAGTACTTC.

The V and J genes are TRBV7-9 and TRBJ2-1; D unclear. CDR1 and CDR2 from the germline V gene are SEHNR and FQNEAQ (reference sequence). Trimming shortened V by 8 bases and J by 6 bases, and 8 bases separated the two germline ends. CDR3 length: 11 residues. In DNA form, the CDR3 reads TGTGCCAGCCAAGGTGGCAATGAGCAGTTCTTC. This codes for CASQGGNEQFF.

This clonotype was observed a handful of times. This chain joins TRBV20-1 and TRBJ1-2, with 7 bases that match TRBD1. This CDR3 is built from 13 residues. The germline gives CDR1 DFQATT, CDR2 SNEGSKA (reference sequence). The trim removed 5 bases at V and 7 bases at J, leaving 10 bases unmatched. CDR3 amino acids: CSAPTGTVSGYTF. The CDR3 bases are TGCAGTGCTCCGACCGGGACAGTCAGTGGCTACACCTTC.

The rearrangement joins TRBV24-1 to TRBJ2-1, with 12 bases that match TRBD2. Germline-derived CDR1 and CDR2 are KGHDR and SFDVKD. The CDR3 has 16 amino acids. Trimming cost V 4 bases and J 1 base; bases outside gene matches: 1. The CDR3 DNA is TGTGCCACCAGTGACACTAGCGGGAGGTCCTACAATGAGCAGTTCTTC. Residues: CATSDTSGRSYNEQFF.

The rearrangement uses TRBV20-1 and TRBJ2-1, with 7 bases matching TRBD1. Germline CDR1 DFQATT, CDR2 SNEGSKA (reference sequence). V shed 5 bases, J shed 15 bases, and the junction held 7 bases outside the gene matches. The CDR3 consists of 10 residues. In DNA, the CDR3 is TGCAGTGCTGGGGTAGGGGGCCTGTTCTTC. Protein: CSAGVGGLFF.

The rearrangement uses TRBV2 and TRBJ2-1; tentatively, D is TRBD1 or TRBD2 (5 bases each). Germline V gene lookup returns CDR1 SNHLY and CDR2 FYNNEI. The CDR3 covers 19 residues. Trimming took off 0 bases at V and 7 bases at J, with 25 bases between the two ends. CDR3 region: CASSEATIFRDHKTNEQFF. DNA for the CDR3: TGTGCCAGCAGTGAAGCGACTATCTTCCGGGACCATAAAACTAATGAGCAGTTCTTC.

The chain combines TRBV20-1 with TRBJ2-5; no clear D. The germline gives CDR1 DFQATT, CDR2 SNEGSKA (reference sequence). CDR3 length equals 14 residues. Between the trimmed V and J ends, which lost 0 bases and 2 bases, there was a span of 10 bases. The CDR3 nucleotides are TGCAGTGCTAGAGATCGCAGGTTACAAGAGACCCAGTACTTC. Its protein is CSARDRRLQETQYF.